This note documents a single T cell receptor (beta chain) sequence. Clones were read by immunoSEQ multiplex PCR, and TCRdb kept only the in-frame ones, dropping some. The top ten hold 2.5% to 3.5% of the sample, which has about 57,000 clones, approximately 83% seen once. These data come from a study of OX40 agonist ivuxolimab in advanced cancers. Background on the study: The dose-escalation group included hepatocellular carcinoma, melanoma, renal cell carcinoma and head and neck cancer.

The CDR3 is 15 residues long. V lost 3 bases, J lost 2 bases, and 5 bases stayed unmatched. Germline V gene lookup returns CDR1 SGHTA and CDR2 FQGNSA. Samples of blood were obtained at baseline, on cycle 4 day 1, and on cycle 7 day 1. This sequence was found in an adult with an advanced solid tumor such as melanoma, head and neck, liver or kidney cancer. The chain joins TRBV7-2 to TRBJ2-7; 9 nucleotides line up with TRBD1. The sample consisted of CD4+ or CD8+ T cells sorted from blood, taken in a trial of the OX40 agonist ivuxolimab. DNA of the CDR3: TGTGCCAGCAGCTTGGGACAGGGCGTAACCTACGAGCAGTACTTC. It specifies CASSLGQGVTYEQYF.